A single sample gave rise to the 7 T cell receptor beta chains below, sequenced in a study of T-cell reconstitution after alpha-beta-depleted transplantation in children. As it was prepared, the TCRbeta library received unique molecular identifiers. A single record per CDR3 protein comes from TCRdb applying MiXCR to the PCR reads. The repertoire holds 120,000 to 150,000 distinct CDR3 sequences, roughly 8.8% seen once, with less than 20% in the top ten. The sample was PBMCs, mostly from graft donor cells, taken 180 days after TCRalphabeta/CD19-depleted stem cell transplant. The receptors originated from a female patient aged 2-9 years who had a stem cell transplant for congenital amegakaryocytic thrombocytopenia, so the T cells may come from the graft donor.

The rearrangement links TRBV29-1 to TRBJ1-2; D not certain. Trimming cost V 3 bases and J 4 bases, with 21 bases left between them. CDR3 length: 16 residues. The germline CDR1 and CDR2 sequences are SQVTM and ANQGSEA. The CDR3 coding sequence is TGCAGCGTTGATAAGCCGCATCCCCATACCTCCTATGGCTACACCTTC. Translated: CSVDKPHPHTSYGYTF.

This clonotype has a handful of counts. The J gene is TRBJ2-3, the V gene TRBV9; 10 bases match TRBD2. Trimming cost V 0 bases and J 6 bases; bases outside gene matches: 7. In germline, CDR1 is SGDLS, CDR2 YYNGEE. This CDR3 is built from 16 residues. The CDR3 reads CASSVEISGRRDTQYF. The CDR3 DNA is TGTGCCAGCAGCGTAGAGATTAGCGGGAGGCGTGATACGCAGTATTTT. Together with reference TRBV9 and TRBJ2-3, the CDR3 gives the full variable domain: DSGVTQTPKHLITATGQRVTLRCSPRSGDLSVYWYQQSLDQGLQFLIQYYNGEERAKGNILERFSAQQFPDLHSELNLSSLELGDSALYFCASSVEISGRRDTQYFGPGTRLTVL.

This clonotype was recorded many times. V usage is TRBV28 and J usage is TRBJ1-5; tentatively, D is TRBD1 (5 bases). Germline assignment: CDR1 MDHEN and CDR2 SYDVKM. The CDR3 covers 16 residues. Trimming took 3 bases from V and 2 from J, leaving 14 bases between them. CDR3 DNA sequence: TGTGCCAGCAGTTTTCGGGGGACTTGGGGCAATCAGCCCCAGCATTTT. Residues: CASSFRGTWGNQPQHF.

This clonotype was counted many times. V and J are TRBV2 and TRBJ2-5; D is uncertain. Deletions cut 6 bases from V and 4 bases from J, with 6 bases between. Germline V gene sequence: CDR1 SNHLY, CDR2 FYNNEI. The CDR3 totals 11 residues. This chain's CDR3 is CASRMLETQYF. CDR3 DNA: TGTGCCAGCAGGATGCTAGAGACCCAGTACTTC. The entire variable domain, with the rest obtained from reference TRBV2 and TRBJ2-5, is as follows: EPEVTQTPSHQVTQMGQEVILRCVPISNHLYFYWYRQILGQKVEFLVSFYNNEISEKSEIFDDQFSVERPDGSNFTLKIRSTKLEDSAMYFCASRMLETQYFGPGTRLLVL.

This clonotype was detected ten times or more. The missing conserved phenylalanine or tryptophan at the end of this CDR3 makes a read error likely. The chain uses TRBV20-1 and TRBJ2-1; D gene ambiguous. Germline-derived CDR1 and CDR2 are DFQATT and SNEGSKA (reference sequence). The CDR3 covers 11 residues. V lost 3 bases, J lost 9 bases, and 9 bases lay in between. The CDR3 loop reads CSASNPTEQFS. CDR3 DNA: TGCAGTGCTAGCAATCCAACTGAGCAGTTCTCC.

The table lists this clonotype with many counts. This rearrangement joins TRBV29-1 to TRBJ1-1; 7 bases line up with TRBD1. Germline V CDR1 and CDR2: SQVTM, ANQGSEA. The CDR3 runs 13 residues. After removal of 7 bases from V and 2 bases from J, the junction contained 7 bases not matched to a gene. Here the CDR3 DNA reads TGCAGCGCAAAGGGAGGGGGCAACACTGAAGCTTTCTTT. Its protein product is CSAKGGGNTEAFF.

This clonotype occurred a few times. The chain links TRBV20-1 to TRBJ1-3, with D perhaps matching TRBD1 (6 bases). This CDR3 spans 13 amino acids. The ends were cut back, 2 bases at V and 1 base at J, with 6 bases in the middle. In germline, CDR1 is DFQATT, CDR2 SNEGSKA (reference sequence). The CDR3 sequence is CSARQGSGNTIYF. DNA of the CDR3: TGCAGTGCTAGACAGGGGTCTGGAAACACCATATATTTT.